Listed below are T cell receptor beta chains from one sample, sequenced in a study of Ad26.COV2.S vaccination and SARS-CoV-2 variants. The method was immunoSEQ multiplex PCR; TCRdb's version includes in-frame clones alone and lacks a portion of them. The sample records fewer than 400,000 clones, about 89% being singletons. Sequencing used peripheral blood, obtained in a trial of Ad26.COV2.S vaccine versus placebo. Receptors were obtained from a person between 18 and 59 years old who received the Ad26.COV2.S COVID-19 vaccine or a placebo. The conserved cysteine and the conserved F or W are not part of the CDR3 here. D genes are given only for firm matches. Clone size is given for some rows only: seen once, a few or many times, or a class if the clone is expanded.

cdr3_length v_call clone_size d_call cdr3_aa
11 TRBV19 - - ASSIQGLGEQY
9 TRBV3-1/TRBV3-2 - - ASSQRGEAF
11 TRBV18 - - ASSRNYRDGQY
11 TRBV14 once - ASRYIGAYEQY
11 TRBV4-1 few TRBD1 ASSQPGQTGQY
17 TRBV28 once TRBD2 ASSSPRGGLALYYNEQF
11 TRBV20-1 - - SASPGRGTEAF
11 TRBV11-2 - - ASGVPGRETQY
9 TRBV30 - TRBD2 AWGRGETQY
15 TRBV29-1 - - SVEGVRGSESYNEQF
14 TRBV11-3 - TRBD2 ASSPRTSGSEGEQF
13 TRBV18 - - ASSPLNSDAYEQY
12 TRBV30 - TRBD1 AWDGQGASDEQY
11 TRBV19 once - ASSVGGAGEQY
12 TRBV27 - TRBD2 ASSSLAGGETQY
16 TRBV7-9 - TRBD1 ASSLYVGSGQPTYGYT
9 TRBV28 - - ASGLGFGYT
12 TRBV5-4 - TRBD1 ASSLQGNGNTIY
15 TRBV9 - - ASSVGAGTASGYEQY
11 TRBV6-1 - - ASSEAVRSPLH
12 TRBV11-3 - TRBD1 ASSPGTGRETQY
13 TRBV5-1 - TRBD2 ASSLAASGTYEQY
9 TRBV2 - - ASIGRETQY
9 TRBV5-8 - - ASSRVLEAF
12 TRBV27 - - ASTLKQGGGEQY
13 TRBV10-2 - TRBD1 ASSRTGGFSNTQY
12 TRBV29-1 - TRBD2 SEAGKSSTDTQY
15 TRBV28 - TRBD2 ASSSWTSGSIANEQY
14 TRBV4-3 - TRBD1 ASSLRRQGAFYGYT
16 TRBV9 - TRBD2 ASSDSGEGGISSYEQY
13 TRBV29-1 - TRBD1 SVGIGTGVNNEQF
13 TRBV4-1 - TRBD2 ASSHGLAGGETQY
12 TRBV24-1 - TRBD1 ATSEHRGSGTQY
14 TRBV5-1 - TRBD2 ASSLGLAGGIDEQF
13 TRBV19 few TRBD2 ASSPTSGISYEQY
14 TRBV4-2 - TRBD1 ASSQVGQGAREKLF
13 TRBV9 - - ASSVEGSSTDTQY
13 TRBV21-1 - - ASSKEARLTGELF
12 TRBV6-6 once TRBD1 ASSIDRGLSPLH
13 TRBV9 - - ASSVVGTPYNEQF
15 TRBV15 - TRBD2 ATSRLWVGTRAPEQF
14 TRBV4-2 - - ASSQDNAGAGNTIY
14 TRBV7-2 once - ASSLVPGTGANVLT
13 TRBV2 - - ASTVQNRDNEKLF
11 TRBV3-1/TRBV3-2 - - ASSHSATETQY
11 TRBV30 - - AWSAGVRSPLH
13 TRBV27 - - ASSLKGRHTDTQY
12 TRBV6-5 - - ASSSRTGANVLT
18 TRBV3-1/TRBV3-2 - TRBD2 ASSQDKGQGTSGTTYEQY
14 TRBV11-2 - TRBD1 ASSLGQGAAGNTIY